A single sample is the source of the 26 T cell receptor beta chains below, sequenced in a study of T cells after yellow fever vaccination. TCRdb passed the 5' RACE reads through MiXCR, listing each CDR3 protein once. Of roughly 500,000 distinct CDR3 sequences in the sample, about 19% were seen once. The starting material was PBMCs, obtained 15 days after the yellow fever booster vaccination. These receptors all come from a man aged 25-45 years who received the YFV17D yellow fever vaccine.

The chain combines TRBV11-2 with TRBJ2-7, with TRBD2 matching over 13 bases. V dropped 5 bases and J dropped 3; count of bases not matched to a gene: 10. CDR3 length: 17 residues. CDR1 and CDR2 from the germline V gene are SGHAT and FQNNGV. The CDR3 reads CASSRRLAGGTNYEQYF. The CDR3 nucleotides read TGTGCCAGCAGCCGCCGACTAGCGGGAGGAACCAACTACGAGCAGTACTTC.

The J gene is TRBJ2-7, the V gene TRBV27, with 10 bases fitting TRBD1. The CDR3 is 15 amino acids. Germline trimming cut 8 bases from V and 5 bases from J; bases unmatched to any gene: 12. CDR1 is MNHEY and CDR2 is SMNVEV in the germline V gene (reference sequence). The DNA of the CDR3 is TGTGCCAGCGGCGTTACCGGGACAGGGGTCCACGAGCAGTACTTC. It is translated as CASGVTGTGVHEQYF.

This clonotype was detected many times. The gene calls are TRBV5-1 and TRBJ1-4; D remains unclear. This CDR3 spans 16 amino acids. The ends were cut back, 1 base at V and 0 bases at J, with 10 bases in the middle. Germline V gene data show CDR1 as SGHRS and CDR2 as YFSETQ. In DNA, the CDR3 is TGCGCCAGCAGCTTGAATCAGGCTGCAACTAATGAAAAACTGTTTTTT. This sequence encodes CASSLNQAATNEKLFF.

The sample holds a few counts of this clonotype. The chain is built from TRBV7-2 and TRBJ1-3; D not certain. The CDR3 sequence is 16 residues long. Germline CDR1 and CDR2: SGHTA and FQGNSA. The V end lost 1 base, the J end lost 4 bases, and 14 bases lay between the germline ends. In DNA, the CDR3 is TGTGCCAGCAGCTTAGAGCCCCCCGGGCTCGGAAACACCATATATTTT. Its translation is CASSLEPPGLGNTIYF.

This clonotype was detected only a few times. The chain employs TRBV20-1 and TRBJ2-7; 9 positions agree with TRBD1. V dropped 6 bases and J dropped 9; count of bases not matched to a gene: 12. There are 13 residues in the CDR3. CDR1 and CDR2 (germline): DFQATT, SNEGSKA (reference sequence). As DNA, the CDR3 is TGCAGTGCACCGCCTGGACAGGGGTTGGTGCAGTACTTC. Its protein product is CSAPPGQGLVQYF.

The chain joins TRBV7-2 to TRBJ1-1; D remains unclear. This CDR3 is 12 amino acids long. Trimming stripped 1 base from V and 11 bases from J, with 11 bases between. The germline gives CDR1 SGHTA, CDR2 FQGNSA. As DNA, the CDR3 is TGTGCCAGCAGCTTAGAGCCCCCCCTGGCTTTCTTT. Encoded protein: CASSLEPPLAFF. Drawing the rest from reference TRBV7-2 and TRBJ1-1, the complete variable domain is GAGVSQSPSNKVTEKGKDVELRCDPISGHTALYWYRQSLGQGLEFLIYFQGNSAPDKSGLPSDRFSAERTGGSVSTLTIQRTQQEDSAVYLCASSLEPPLAFFGQGTRLTVV.

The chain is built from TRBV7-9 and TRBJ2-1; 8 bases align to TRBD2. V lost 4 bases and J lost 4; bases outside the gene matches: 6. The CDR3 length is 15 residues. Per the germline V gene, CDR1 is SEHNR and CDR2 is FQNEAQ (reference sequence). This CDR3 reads CASSSPGLEYNEQFF. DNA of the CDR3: TGTGCCAGCAGCTCACCGGGACTAGAATACAATGAGCAGTTCTTC.

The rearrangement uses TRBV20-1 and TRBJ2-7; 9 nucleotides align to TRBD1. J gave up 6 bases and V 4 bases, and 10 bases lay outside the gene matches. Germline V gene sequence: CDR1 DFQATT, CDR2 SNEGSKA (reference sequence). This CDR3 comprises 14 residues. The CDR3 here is CSATKTGGYGEQYF. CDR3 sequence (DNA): TGCAGTGCTACCAAGACAGGGGGGTATGGCGAGCAGTACTTC.

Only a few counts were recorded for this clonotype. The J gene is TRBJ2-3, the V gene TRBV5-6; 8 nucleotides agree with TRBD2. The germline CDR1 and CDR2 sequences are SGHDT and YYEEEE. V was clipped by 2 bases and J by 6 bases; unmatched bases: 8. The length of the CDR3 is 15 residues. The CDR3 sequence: CASSFRVSGKDTQYF. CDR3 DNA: TGTGCCAGCAGCTTTAGGGTTAGCGGGAAGGATACGCAGTATTTT.

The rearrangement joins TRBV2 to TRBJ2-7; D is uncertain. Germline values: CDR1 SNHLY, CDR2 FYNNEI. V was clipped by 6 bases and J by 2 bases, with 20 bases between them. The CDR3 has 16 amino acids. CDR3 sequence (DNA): TGTGCCAGCAGCTCCTCTGTCGGGCAGGTTGCCTACGAGCAGTACTTC. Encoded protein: CASSSSVGQVAYEQYF.

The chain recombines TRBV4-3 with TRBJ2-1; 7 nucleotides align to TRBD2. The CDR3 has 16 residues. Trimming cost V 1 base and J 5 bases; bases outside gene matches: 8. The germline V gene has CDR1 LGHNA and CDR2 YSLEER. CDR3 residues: CASSQVPGLLNNEQFF. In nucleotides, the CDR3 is TGCGCCAGCAGCCAAGTCCCGGGACTACTCAACAATGAGCAGTTCTTC.

The CDR3 DNA reads as TGTGCCAGCAGCTTGAAGGGGGCTATTAGTGAGCAGTTCTTC. Protein sequence: CASSLKGAISEQFF. The chain employs TRBV5-4 and TRBJ2-1, with 7 bases matching TRBD1. The length of the CDR3 is 14 residues. Germline CDR1 is SGHNT and CDR2 is YYREEE (reference sequence). V shed 1 base and J 9 bases; nucleotides not matched to a gene: 7.

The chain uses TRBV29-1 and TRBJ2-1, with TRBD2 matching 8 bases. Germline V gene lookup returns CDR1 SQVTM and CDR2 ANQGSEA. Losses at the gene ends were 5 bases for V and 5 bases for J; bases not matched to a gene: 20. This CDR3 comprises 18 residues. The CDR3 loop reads CSVSGGKMAGGKNNEQFF. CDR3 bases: TGCAGCGTTTCGGGGGGGAAGATGGCGGGAGGAAAGAACAATGAGCAGTTCTTC.

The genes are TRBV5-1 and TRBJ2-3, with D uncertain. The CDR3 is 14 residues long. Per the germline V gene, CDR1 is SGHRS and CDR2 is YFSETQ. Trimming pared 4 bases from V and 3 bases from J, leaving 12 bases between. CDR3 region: CASSPFDETDTQYF. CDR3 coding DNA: TGCGCCAGCAGCCCGTTTGACGAGACAGATACGCAGTATTTT.

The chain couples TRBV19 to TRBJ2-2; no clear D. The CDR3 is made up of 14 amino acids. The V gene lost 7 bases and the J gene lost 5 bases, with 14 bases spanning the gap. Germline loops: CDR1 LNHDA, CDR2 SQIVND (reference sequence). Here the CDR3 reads CASIRLGDTGELFF. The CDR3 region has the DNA TGTGCCAGTATTCGGCTTGGCGATACCGGGGAGCTGTTTTTT.

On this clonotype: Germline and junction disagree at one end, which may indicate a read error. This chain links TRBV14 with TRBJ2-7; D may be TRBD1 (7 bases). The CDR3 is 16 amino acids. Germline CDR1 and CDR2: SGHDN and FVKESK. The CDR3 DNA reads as TGTGCCAGCACCCAAAGGAGGGGGCCGGGATCGGACGAGCAGTACTTC. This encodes CASTQRRGPGSDEQYF.

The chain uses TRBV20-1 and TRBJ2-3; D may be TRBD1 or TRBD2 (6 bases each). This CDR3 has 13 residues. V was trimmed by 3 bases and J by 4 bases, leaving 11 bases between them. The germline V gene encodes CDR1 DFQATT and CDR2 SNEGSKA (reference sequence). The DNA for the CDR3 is TGCAGTGCTAGTATGGAGGGGGCAGATACGCAGTATTTT. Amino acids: CSASMEGADTQYF.

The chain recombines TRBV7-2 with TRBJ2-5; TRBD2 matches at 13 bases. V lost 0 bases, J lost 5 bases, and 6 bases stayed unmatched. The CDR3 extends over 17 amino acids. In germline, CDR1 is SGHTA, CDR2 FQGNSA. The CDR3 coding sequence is TGTGCCAGCAGCTTAGCACTAGCGGGAGGGCCGACGGAGACCCAGTACTTC. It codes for CASSLALAGGPTETQYF.

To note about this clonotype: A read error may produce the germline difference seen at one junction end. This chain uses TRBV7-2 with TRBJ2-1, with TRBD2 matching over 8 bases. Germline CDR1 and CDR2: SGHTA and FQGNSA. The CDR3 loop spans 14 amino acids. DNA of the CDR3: TGTGCCAGCACCTTAGGGACTAGCTACAATGAGCAGTTCTTC. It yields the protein CASTLGTSYNEQFF. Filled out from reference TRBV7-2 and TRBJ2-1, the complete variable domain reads GAGVSQSPSNKVTEKGKDVELRCDPISGHTALYWYRQSLGQGLEFLIYFQGNSAPDKSGLPSDRFSAERTGGSVSTLTIQRTQQEDSAVYLCASTLGTSYNEQFFGPGTRLTVL.

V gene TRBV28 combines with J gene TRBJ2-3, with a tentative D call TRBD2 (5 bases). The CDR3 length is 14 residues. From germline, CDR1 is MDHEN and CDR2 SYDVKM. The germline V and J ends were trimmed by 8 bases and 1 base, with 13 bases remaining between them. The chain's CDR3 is CASAFLSGTDTQYF. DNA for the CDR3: TGTGCCAGCGCTTTCCTTAGCGGCACAGATACGCAGTATTTT.

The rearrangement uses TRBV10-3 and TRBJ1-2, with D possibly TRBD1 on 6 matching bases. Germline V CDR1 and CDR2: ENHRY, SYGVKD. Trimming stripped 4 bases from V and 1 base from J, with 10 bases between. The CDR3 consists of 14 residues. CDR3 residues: CAISGGQINYGYTF. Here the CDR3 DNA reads TGTGCCATCAGTGGGGGACAAATTAACTATGGCTACACCTTC.

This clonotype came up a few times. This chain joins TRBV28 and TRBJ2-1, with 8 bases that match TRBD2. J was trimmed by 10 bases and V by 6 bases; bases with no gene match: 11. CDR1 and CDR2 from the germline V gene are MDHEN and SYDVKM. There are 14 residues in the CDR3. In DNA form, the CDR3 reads TGTGCCAGCAGACGACTAGCGCCCCAGGGAGAGCAGTTCTTC. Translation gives CASRRLAPQGEQFF.

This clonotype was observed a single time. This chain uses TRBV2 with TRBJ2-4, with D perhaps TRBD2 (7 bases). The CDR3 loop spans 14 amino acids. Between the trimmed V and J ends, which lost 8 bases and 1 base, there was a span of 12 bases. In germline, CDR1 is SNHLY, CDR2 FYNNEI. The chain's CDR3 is CASLEGGAKNIQYF. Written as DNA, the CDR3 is TGTGCCAGCCTTGAGGGGGGGGCCAAAAACATTCAGTACTTC.

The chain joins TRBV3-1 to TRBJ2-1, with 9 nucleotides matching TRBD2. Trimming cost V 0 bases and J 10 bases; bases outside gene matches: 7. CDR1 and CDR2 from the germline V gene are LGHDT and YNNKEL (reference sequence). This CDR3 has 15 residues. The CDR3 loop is CASSQEGSLAGEQFF. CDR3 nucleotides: TGTGCCAGCAGCCAAGAAGGTTCCCTAGCGGGAGAGCAGTTCTTC.

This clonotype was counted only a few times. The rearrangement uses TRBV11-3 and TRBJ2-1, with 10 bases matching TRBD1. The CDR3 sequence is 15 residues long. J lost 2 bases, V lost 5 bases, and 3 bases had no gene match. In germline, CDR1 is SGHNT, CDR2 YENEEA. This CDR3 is CASSAGQGTYNEQFF. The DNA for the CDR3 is TGTGCCAGCAGCGCGGGACAGGGGACCTACAATGAGCAGTTCTTC.

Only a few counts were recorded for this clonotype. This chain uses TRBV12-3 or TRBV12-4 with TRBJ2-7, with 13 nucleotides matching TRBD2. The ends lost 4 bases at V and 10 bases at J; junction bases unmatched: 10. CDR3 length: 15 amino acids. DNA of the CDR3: TGTGCCAGCAGTTACGGGGGACTAGCGGGAACTATTCAGTACTTC. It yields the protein CASSYGGLAGTIQYF.